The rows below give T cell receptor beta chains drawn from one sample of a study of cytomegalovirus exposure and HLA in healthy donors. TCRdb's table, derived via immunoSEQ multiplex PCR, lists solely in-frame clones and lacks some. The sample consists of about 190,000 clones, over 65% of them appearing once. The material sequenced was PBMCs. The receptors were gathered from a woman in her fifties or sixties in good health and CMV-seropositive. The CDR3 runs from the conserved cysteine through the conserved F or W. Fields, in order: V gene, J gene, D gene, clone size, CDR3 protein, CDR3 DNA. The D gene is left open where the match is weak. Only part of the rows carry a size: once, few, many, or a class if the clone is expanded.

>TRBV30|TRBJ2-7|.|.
CAWSTDRSQYF
TGTGCCTGGAGTACCGACAGGAGCCAGTACTTC
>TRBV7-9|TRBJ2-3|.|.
CASSLILGFTDTQYF
TGTGCCAGCAGCTTAATTCTAGGTTTCACAGATACGCAGTATTTT
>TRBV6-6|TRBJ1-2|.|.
CASSLNDRPYGYTF
TGTGCCAGCAGTCTAAACGACAGGCCCTATGGCTACACCTTC
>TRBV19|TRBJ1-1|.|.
CASSIAGLGTEAFF
TGTGCCAGTAGTATAGCAGGGCTGGGAACTGAAGCTTTCTTT
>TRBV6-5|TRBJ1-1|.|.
CASSYWQGTGTEAFF
TGTGCCAGCAGTTACTGGCAGGGGACGGGGACTGAAGCTTTCTTT
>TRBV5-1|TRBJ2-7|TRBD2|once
CASSLRERLAGDINEQYF
TGCGCCAGCAGCTTGAGGGAGAGACTAGCGGGGGATATCAACGAGCAGTACTTC
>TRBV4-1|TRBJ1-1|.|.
CASSPSNSMNTEAFF
TGTGCCAGCAGCCCTAGTAATTCGATGAACACTGAAGCTTTCTTT
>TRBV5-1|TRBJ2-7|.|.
CASRSESSYEQYF
TGCGCCAGCAGGAGCGAGAGCTCCTACGAGCAGTACTTC
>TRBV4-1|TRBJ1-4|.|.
CASSQVMGRHLNMGLFF
TGCGCCAGCAGCCAAGTGATGGGGAGACACCTAAACATGGGACTGTTTTTT
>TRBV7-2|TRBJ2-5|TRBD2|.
CASSPGTSGGQETQYF
TGTGCCAGCAGCCCAGGGACTAGCGGGGGTCAAGAGACCCAGTACTTC
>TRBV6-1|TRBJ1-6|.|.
CATESRSSYNSPLHF
TGTGCCACCGAAAGTCGGAGCTCCTATAATTCACCCCTCCACTTT
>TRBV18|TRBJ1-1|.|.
CAGSSRDTSNTEAFF
TGTGCCGGCTCATCCCGGGACACTTCGAACACTGAAGCTTTCTTT
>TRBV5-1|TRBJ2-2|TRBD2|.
CASSLASGRITGELFF
TGCGCCAGCAGCTTGGCTAGCGGCCGAATAACCGGGGAGCTGTTTTTT
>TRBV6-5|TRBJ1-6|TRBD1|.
CASSRDRGGSPLHF
TGTGCCAGCAGTCGGGACAGGGGAGGTTCACCCCTCCACTTT
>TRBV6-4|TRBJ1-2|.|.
CASQAGAGYGYTF
TGTGCCAGCCAGGCGGGGGCTGGGTATGGCTACACCTTC
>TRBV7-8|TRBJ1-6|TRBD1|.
CASSLDDRGDNSPLHF
TGTGCCAGCAGCTTAGACGACAGGGGGGATAATTCACCCCTCCACTTT
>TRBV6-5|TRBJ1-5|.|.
CASSSLRPNSNQPQHF
TGTGCCAGCAGTTCCCTGCGGCCTAATAGCAATCAGCCCCAGCATTTT
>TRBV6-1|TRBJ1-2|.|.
CASSTGQMRGYTF
TGTGCCAGCAGTACCGGACAGATGAGGGGCTACACCTTC
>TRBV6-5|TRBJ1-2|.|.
CASNAGPGYGYTF
TGTGCCAGCAACGCGGGGCCCGGCTATGGCTACACCTTC
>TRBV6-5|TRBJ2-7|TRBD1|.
CASSYRQGARTYEQYF
TGTGCCAGCAGTTACAGGCAGGGGGCGCGAACCTACGAGCAGTACTTC
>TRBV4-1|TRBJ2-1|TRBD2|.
CASSHPGGTLPYEQFF
TGCGCCAGCAGCCACCCCGGGGGGACCTTACCCTATGAGCAGTTCTTC
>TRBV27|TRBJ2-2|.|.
CASSLVSAGELFF
TGTGCCAGCAGTCTGGTCTCGGCCGGGGAGCTGTTTTTT
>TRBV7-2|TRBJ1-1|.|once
CASSPLPQGRAEAFF
TGTGCCAGCAGCCCTCTACCACAGGGCCGGGCTGAAGCTTTCTTT
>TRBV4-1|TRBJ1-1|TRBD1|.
CASSVRDSITEAFF
TGCGCCAGCAGCGTCCGGGACAGCATCACTGAAGCTTTCTTT
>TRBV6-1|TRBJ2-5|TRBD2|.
CASRFGGGETQYF
TGTGCCAGCAGGTTCGGGGGAGGGGAGACCCAGTACTTC
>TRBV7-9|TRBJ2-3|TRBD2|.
CASSSNSGGGTDTQYF
TGTGCCAGCAGCTCCAATAGCGGGGGAGGGACAGATACGCAGTATTTT